These 30 T cell receptor beta chains came from one sample sequenced in a study of post-analysis software for immune sequencing data. Broader study findings: Included in a set of a handful of TRBV segments more frequent in patients than controls were TRBV5-6, TRBV5-1 and TRBV20-1.

cDNA libraries for TCR beta contained unique molecular identifiers. TCRdb re-derived calls from the PCR reads in MiXCR, one entry per CDR3 protein. The table has almost 700,000 distinct CDR3 sequences, 55% to 60% seen once; the top ten hold approximately 10%. Antigen specificity for these receptors is unknown. Sequenced sample: blood. The receptors shown here come from a girl aged 2 to 10 with multiple sclerosis.

This clonotype was seen only a few times. The V call is TRBV25-1, the J call TRBJ2-1, with 9 nucleotides matching TRBD2. V shed 0 bases and J 5 bases; nucleotides not matched to a gene: 14. The CDR3 is made up of 19 amino acids. CDR1 and CDR2 (germline): MGHDK, SYGVNS. The CDR3 bases are TGTGCCAGCAGTGAATATGCCGATTTAGCGGGAGTAGGACACAATGAGCAGTTCTTC. Its translation is CASSEYADLAGVGHNEQFF.

The chain has TRBV10-3 and TRBJ2-7; 13 nucleotides line up with TRBD2. The CDR3 runs 19 residues. Losses at the gene ends were 3 bases for V and 5 bases for J; bases not matched to a gene: 16. The germline V gene has CDR1 ENHRY and CDR2 SYGVKD. The CDR3 DNA reads as TGTGCCATCAGTGAAGACACAGGACTAGCGGGAGAGGGTGGCAACGAGCAGTACTTC. Translating it yields CAISEDTGLAGEGGNEQYF.

V gene TRBV10-3 combines with J gene TRBJ2-1; D is unresolved. Trimming removed 4 bases from V and 5 bases from J, with 12 bases in between. CDR1 and CDR2 (germline): ENHRY, SYGVKD. CDR3 length: 14 residues. The CDR3 DNA follows: TGTGCCATCAGTGCCAGAGGTAGGGACAATGAGCAGTTCTTC. This translates into CAISARGRDNEQFF.

V and J are TRBV29-1 and TRBJ1-1; D remains ambiguous. CDR1 is SQVTM, CDR2 ANQGSEA, per germline. There are 10 residues in the CDR3. V shed 6 bases and J shed 7 bases, with 9 bases lying between them. Here the CDR3 reads CSVMDLEAFF. CDR3 nucleotide sequence: TGCAGCGTGATGGACCTTGAAGCTTTCTTT.

This clonotype was observed a single time. The chain has TRBV10-3 and TRBJ2-1; D remains unclear. V was trimmed by 5 bases and J by 10 bases, leaving 9 bases between them. This CDR3 has 11 amino acids. Germline lookup yields CDR1 ENHRY and CDR2 SYGVKD. The CDR3 loop reads CAISNGNEQFF. For the CDR3, the DNA is TGTGCCATCAGTAATGGGAACGAGCAGTTCTTC.

The genes are TRBV7-6 and TRBJ1-2; maybe TRBD1 (6 bases). V lost 0 bases to trimming and J lost 7 bases, with 15 bases between them. The CDR3 has 15 amino acids. Germline CDR1 reads SGHVS; CDR2 reads FNYEAQ. CDR3 in amino acids: CASSLATGPRAGYTF. The DNA for the CDR3 is TGTGCCAGCAGCTTAGCGACAGGACCGAGGGCTGGCTACACCTTC.

CDR3 region: CASSLSEAQYF. In nucleotides, the CDR3 is TGTGCCAGCAGTTTAAGCGAGGCGCAGTATTTT. This rearrangement joins TRBV12-3 or TRBV12-4 to TRBJ2-3; D is uncertain. The CDR3 length is 11 residues. Trimming took off 2 bases at V and 10 bases at J, with 7 bases between the two ends.

The gene calls are TRBV20-1 and TRBJ2-7; 10 bases are shared with TRBD1. V shed 5 bases, J shed 1 base, and the junction held 8 bases outside the gene matches. The CDR3 has 15 amino acids. CDR1 and CDR2 from the germline V gene are DFQATT and SNEGSKA (reference sequence). The chain's CDR3 is CSASPGTGVSYEQYF. CDR3 nucleotide sequence: TGCAGTGCTTCCCCCGGGACAGGGGTTTCCTACGAGCAGTACTTC.

The chain joins TRBV7-9 to TRBJ2-7; TRBD1 might be the D (7 bases). V was shortened by 5 bases and J by 2 bases, with 19 bases between the two germline ends. The germline CDR1 and CDR2 sequences are SEHNR and FQNEAQ (reference sequence). This CDR3 has 16 residues. Written as DNA, the CDR3 is TGTGCCAGCAGCAACCCCGACAGGGCGGGGCCCTACGAGCAGTACTTC. It yields the protein CASSNPDRAGPYEQYF.

This clonotype has only a few counts. The chain couples TRBV7-9 to TRBJ2-1; possible D gene TRBD2, 5 bases. Germline lookup yields CDR1 SEHNR and CDR2 FQNEAQ (reference sequence). Trimming cost V 3 bases and J 4 bases, with 7 bases left between them. The CDR3 contains 13 residues. CDR3 bases: TGTGCCAGCAGCTTCGGGGTATACAATGAGCAGTTCTTC. Amino acids: CASSFGVYNEQFF.

This clonotype was observed at least ten times. The chain recombines TRBV7-9 with TRBJ2-1; TRBD2 agrees at 9 bases. CDR3 size: 15 residues. Germline V gene data show CDR1 as SEHNR and CDR2 as FQNEAQ (reference sequence). The J segment lost 4 bases and the V segment lost 5 bases, leaving 6 bases of the junction unmatched. The CDR3 DNA sequence: TGTGCCAGCAGCCCTGGGCTAGCGGGGTACAATGAGCAGTTCTTC. Protein: CASSPGLAGYNEQFF.

V is TRBV7-2 and J is TRBJ1-2; 10 bases are shared with TRBD1. Germline V gene lookup returns CDR1 SGHTA and CDR2 FQGNSA. V shed 2 bases and J 6 bases; nucleotides not matched to a gene: 6. The CDR3 has 15 amino acids. The CDR3 DNA follows: TGTGCCAGCAGCTTATGGACAGGGGGAAGTCATGGCTACACCTTC. Its protein product is CASSLWTGGSHGYTF.

This clonotype was seen a handful of times. The chain links TRBV5-1 to TRBJ2-6; tentatively, D is TRBD1 (5 bases). CDR3 length equals 16 residues. Germline V lookup: CDR1 SGHRS, CDR2 YFSETQ. Deletions cut 8 bases from V and 0 bases from J, with 15 bases between. CDR3: CASGAWANSGANVLTF. CDR3 DNA: TGCGCCAGTGGGGCGTGGGCCAACTCTGGGGCCAACGTCCTGACTTTC.

The chain links TRBV20-1 to TRBJ2-7; the match to TRBD2 covers 9 bases. CDR3 size: 15 residues. The germline gives CDR1 DFQATT, CDR2 SNEGSKA (reference sequence). Trimming at V came to 5 bases and at J to 1 base, leaving 9 bases not matched to a gene. The CDR3 protein is CSAEMTSGYSYEQYF. CDR3 nucleotides: TGCAGTGCTGAAATGACTAGCGGCTATTCCTACGAGCAGTACTTC.

The chain uses TRBV9 and TRBJ2-4; no definite D call. The J call could be wrong; TRBJ2-7 is a better fit for the DNA end. Germline V gene data show CDR1 as SGDLS and CDR2 as YYNGEE. This CDR3 contains 13 residues. Written as DNA, the CDR3 is TGTGCCAGCAGCGTGAGTTTTCTCGACGAGCAGTACTTC. Protein sequence: CASSVSFLDEQYF.

The CDR3 spells CSLRVSTDTQYF. The DNA for the CDR3 is TGCAGCCTCAGGGTTAGCACAGATACGCAGTATTTT. The chain employs TRBV29-1 and TRBJ2-3, with a possible D match to TRBD1 (5 bases). Germline V CDR1 and CDR2: SQVTM, ANQGSEA. The CDR3 has 12 residues. V lost 8 bases to trimming and J lost 0 bases, with 9 bases between them.

Of note for this clonotype: The junction does not match germline at one end; this may be a read error. V is TRBV4-1 and J is TRBJ2-7; tentative D call: TRBD2 (6 bases). The CDR3 sequence is 14 residues long. Germline CDR1 MGHRA, CDR2 YSYEKL. CDR3 amino acids: CAGSHWRDSYEQYF. CDR3 in DNA: TGCGCCGGCAGCCATTGGAGGGACTCCTACGAGCAGTACTTC.

This clonotype has only one observation. The gene calls are TRBV7-9 and TRBJ2-5, with D possibly TRBD1 on 6 matching bases. From germline, CDR1 is SEHNR and CDR2 FQNEAQ (reference sequence). Between the trimmed V and J ends, which lost 5 bases and 2 bases, there was a span of 18 bases. The CDR3 spans 16 residues. In nucleotides, the CDR3 is TGTGCCAGCAGCCCCAGCATGGACAGAGAGCAAGAGACCCAGTACTTC. It is translated as CASSPSMDREQETQYF.

In this sample, this clonotype turned up a few times. CDR3 amino acids: CASSLTLDTDTQYF. The CDR3 DNA follows: TGTGCCAGCAGCTTAACCTTAGACACAGATACGCAGTATTTT. V gene TRBV7-9 combines with J gene TRBJ2-3, with D unresolved. Germline-derived CDR1 and CDR2 are SEHNR and FQNEAQ (reference sequence). With 2 bases removed from V and 2 bases from J, the gap between germline ends came to 8 bases. This CDR3 region has 14 residues.

The rearrangement joins TRBV19 to TRBJ1-2; 8 bases align to TRBD1. The CDR3 has 16 residues. Germline V lookup: CDR1 LNHDA, CDR2 SQIVND (reference sequence). Trimming at V came to 4 bases and at J to 0 bases, leaving 7 bases not matched to a gene. The CDR3 loop reads CASSSRQGTANYGYTF. In DNA, the CDR3 is TGTGCCAGTAGTAGCCGACAGGGGACGGCTAACTATGGCTACACCTTC.

This clonotype was observed a few times. The chain is built from TRBV28 and TRBJ2-5; 7 nucleotides align to TRBD1. The CDR3 consists of 17 residues. With 5 bases clipped from V and 5 bases from J, the junction kept 17 bases outside the gene matches. CDR1 is MDHEN, CDR2 SYDVKM, per germline. The CDR3 loop reads CASSPRPLTGVGETQYF. The CDR3, as DNA: TGTGCCAGCAGTCCCCGCCCCCTAACAGGGGTTGGTGAGACCCAGTACTTC.

The chain uses TRBV7-9 and TRBJ2-3, with 13 positions matching TRBD2. In germline, CDR1 is SEHNR, CDR2 FQNEAQ (reference sequence). CDR3 length: 18 amino acids. Trimming cost V 5 bases and J 0 bases; bases outside gene matches: 8. The CDR3 sequence: CASSQGLAGAPSTDTQYF. As DNA, the CDR3 is TGTGCCAGCAGCCAAGGACTAGCGGGGGCCCCAAGCACAGATACGCAGTATTTT.

Worth noting for this clonotype: One end of the junction does not line up with germline, which may come from a read error. The chain couples TRBV5-1 to TRBJ1-1; D unresolved. Germline values: CDR1 SGHRS, CDR2 YFSETQ. This CDR3 spans 13 amino acids. CDR3 coding DNA: TGCGTCAGCAGCTTGGTGGCGCAAACTGAAGCTTTCTTT. It codes for CVSSLVAQTEAFF.

This clonotype was seen once. The V gene is TRBV20-1, the J gene TRBJ2-1; 9 nucleotides agree with TRBD1. This CDR3 region has 12 residues. V shed 4 bases, J shed 9 bases, and the junction held 4 bases outside the gene matches. The germline gives CDR1 DFQATT, CDR2 SNEGSKA (reference sequence). The CDR3 spells CSAKTDRGEQFF. The CDR3, as DNA: TGCAGTGCTAAGACGGACAGGGGTGAGCAGTTCTTC.

The sample holds a few counts of this clonotype. This chain joins TRBV29-1 and TRBJ2-1; D is unresolved. Germline V gene sequence: CDR1 SQVTM, CDR2 ANQGSEA. CDR3 length: 11 residues. V dropped 6 bases and J dropped 8 bases, with 11 bases sitting between them. DNA for the CDR3: TGCAGCGTCGTACACCGGGATGAGCAGTTCTTC. Its protein product is CSVVHRDEQFF.

The chain is built from TRBV5-1 and TRBJ2-7; 7 nucleotides agree with TRBD1. Germline CDR1 and CDR2: SGHRS and YFSETQ. CDR3 length equals 14 residues. The V segment lost 3 bases and the J segment 3 bases; nucleotides outside the gene matches: 6. The CDR3 protein is CASSYDRVRYEQYF. In nucleotides, the CDR3 is TGCGCCAGCAGCTACGACAGGGTTCGCTACGAGCAGTACTTC.

V is TRBV19 and J is TRBJ1-2; D is undetermined. Germline V gene sequence: CDR1 LNHDA, CDR2 SQIVND (reference sequence). The CDR3 is 14 residues long. V was pared by 3 bases and J by 0 bases, with 8 bases between. The CDR3 DNA reads as TGTGCCAGTAGTATCCCGACATCTAACTATGGCTACACCTTC. Its translation: CASSIPTSNYGYTF.

J is TRBJ2-1 and V is TRBV10-3; 11 nucleotides align to TRBD2. This CDR3 contains 16 residues. With 0 bases clipped from V and 6 bases from J, the junction kept 4 bases outside the gene matches. Germline CDR1 and CDR2: ENHRY and SYGVKD. This chain's CDR3 is CAISESRLAGLNEQFF. CDR3 bases: TGTGCCATCAGTGAGTCCCGACTAGCGGGACTCAATGAGCAGTTCTTC.

The genes are TRBV15 and TRBJ2-1; D perhaps matches TRBD2 (5 bases). The CDR3 sequence is 13 residues long. V was shortened by 5 bases and J by 10 bases, with 15 bases between the two germline ends. Germline lookup yields CDR1 LNHNV and CDR2 YYDKDF (reference sequence). This CDR3 reads CATSRTTRLEQFF. In nucleotides, the CDR3 is TGTGCCACCAGCCGAACTACTAGGCTCGAGCAGTTCTTC.

The rearrangement uses TRBV7-2 and TRBJ2-1, with a tentative D call TRBD2 (6 bases). Trimming took 3 bases from V and 7 from J, leaving 19 bases between them. The CDR3 sequence is 16 residues long. Germline V gives CDR1 SGHTA, CDR2 FQGNSA. The CDR3 nucleotides are TGTGCCAGCAGCTTTTACCGGGACTGGGGCAGAAATGAGCAGTTCTTC. This sequence encodes CASSFYRDWGRNEQFF.